These T cell receptor beta chains were read from a single sample in a study of cytomegalovirus exposure and HLA in healthy donors. TCRdb's table, derived via immunoSEQ multiplex PCR, lists solely in-frame clones and lacks some. The listing records around 210,000 clones. The sample consisted of PBMCs. Receptors were obtained from a woman aged 30 to 39 in good health and CMV-seropositive. Each CDR3 is given with its conserved first and last residue. The D gene is left open where the match is weak.

TRBV10-1,TRBJ1-3,-,TGCGCCAGCAGTGAGGGGCGCTCTGGAAACACCATATATTTT,CASSEGRSGNTIYF
TRBV30,TRBJ1-2,TRBD1,TGTACCGGCGGCAGGGGGCAGGACTATGGCTACACCTTC,CTGGRGQDYGYTF
TRBV5-5,TRBJ1-1,TRBD1,TGTGCCAGCAGCTTCGGGACAGGGGGACTGAACACTGAAGCTTTCTTT,CASSFGTGGLNTEAFF
TRBV5-1,TRBJ1-3,TRBD1,TGCGCCAGCAGTACAGGGGTACCTGGAAACACCATATATTTT,CASSTGVPGNTIYF
TRBV15,TRBJ1-4,-,TGTGCCACCAGCAGAGATTTAGGGGCCATCGGGGGAATTACTACCCTGGGAGAAAAACTGTTTTTT,CATSRDLGAIGGITTLGEKLFF
TRBV6-6,TRBJ2-1,-,TGTGCCAGCAGTTATAACAATGAGCAGTTCTTC,CASSYNNEQFF
TRBV5-1,TRBJ2-1,-,TGCGCCAGCACACCCGAGGGGACTTCCTACAATGAGCAGTTCTTC,CASTPEGTSYNEQFF
TRBV5-6,TRBJ2-5,-,TGTGCCAGCAGCTTGTACGGAGCCAGGGGAGCAGAGACCCAGTACTTC,CASSLYGARGAETQYF
TRBV11-2,TRBJ2-5,TRBD1,TGTGCCAGCAGCCGCGGACAGGGGGGAGAGACCCAGTACTTC,CASSRGQGGETQYF
TRBV5-1,TRBJ1-1,TRBD1,TGCGCCAGCAGAGCCGACAGGGAGGTCACTGAAGCTTTCTTT,CASRADREVTEAFF
TRBV5-1,TRBJ2-5,-,TGCGCCAGCAGCGCCCGGACTACTGAGGAGACCCAGTACTTC,CASSARTTEETQYF
TRBV4-3,TRBJ1-2,-,TGCGCCAGCAGCCACGATACGGGGAACTATGGCTACACCTTC,CASSHDTGNYGYTF
TRBV9,TRBJ2-1,-,TGTGCCAGCAGAACCGGGACTGACTACAATGAGCAGTTCTTC,CASRTGTDYNEQFF
TRBV10-2,TRBJ1-2,TRBD1,TGCGCCACCGGCCAGACAGGGACGAGCGGCTACACCTTC,CATGQTGTSGYTF
TRBV7-2,TRBJ1-3,-,TGTGCCAGCAGCCCAAGAGGGGGAAACACCATATATTTT,CASSPRGGNTIYF
TRBV5-5,TRBJ1-3,TRBD1,TGTGCCAGCAGCTTGGGACAGGGGCCTGGAAACACCATATATTTT,CASSLGQGPGNTIYF
TRBV19,TRBJ2-1,-,TGTGCCAGTAGTATCAGCTCCTACAATGAGCAGTTCTTC,CASSISSYNEQFF
TRBV9,TRBJ1-1,-,TGTGCCAGCAGAGCCGTTAACACTGAAGCTTTCTTT,CASRAVNTEAFF
TRBV15,TRBJ1-2,-,TGTGCCACCAGCTCCGGGGGGTTTGGGTATTATGGCTACACCTTC,CATSSGGFGYYGYTF
TRBV19,TRBJ1-2,-,TGTGCCAGTAGCCCGGGTAACTATGGCTACACCTTC,CASSPGNYGYTF
TRBV9,TRBJ2-1,TRBD2,TGTGCCAGCAGCGAGGGACTAGCCTTGTACAATGAGCAGTTCTTC,CASSEGLALYNEQFF
TRBV2,TRBJ2-7,TRBD2,TGTGCCAGCAGTGCTGAGGCGGGGGGGCCTCTCGGCGAGCAGTACTTC,CASSAEAGGPLGEQYF
TRBV7-2,TRBJ1-5,-,TGTGCCAGCAGCTTAGCGCGGGGCGCTTTGGGGAATCAGCCCCAGCACTTT,CASSLARGALGNQPQHF
TRBV2,TRBJ1-1,TRBD1,TGTGCCAGCAGTTCTGAAGGGGGCTATTGGATGAACACTGAAGCTTTCTTT,CASSSEGGYWMNTEAFF
TRBV6-5,TRBJ2-1,-,TGTGCCAGCAGTTACCAGGGTCTGCATGAGCAGTTCTTC,CASSYQGLHEQFF
TRBV28,TRBJ1-1,-,TGTGCCACGGGGGAGAACACTGAAGCTTTCTTT,CATGENTEAFF
TRBV27,TRBJ2-1,-,TGTGCCAGCAGTTTCTCGGTCGGCGGGAAGCAGTTCTTC,CASSFSVGGKQFF
TRBV7-8,TRBJ2-1,TRBD2,TGTGCCAGCAGCTTATGGGGCGCGGTGGGGGGGTACAATGAGCAGTTCTTC,CASSLWGAVGGYNEQFF
TRBV18,TRBJ2-7,TRBD1,TGTGCCAGCTCTACCGGGACAGGGCACTACGAGCAGTACTTC,CASSTGTGHYEQYF
TRBV7-6,TRBJ1-1,-,TGTGCCAGCAGCGGGCAGGAGAACACTGAAGCTTTCTTT,CASSGQENTEAFF
TRBV7-2,TRBJ2-1,TRBD2,TGTGCCAGCAATCTAGCGGAATATAGCTCCTACAATGAGCAGTTCTTC,CASNLAEYSSYNEQFF
TRBV10-3,TRBJ2-1,TRBD2,TGTGCCATGCGGGGGGCAAACTACAATGAGCAGTTCTTC,CAMRGANYNEQFF
TRBV27,TRBJ2-5,-,TGTGCCAGCAGGCCTGGGACTGGGCTACAAGAGACCCAGTACTTC,CASRPGTGLQETQYF
TRBV28,TRBJ1-1,-,TGTGCCAGCAGTTTGAGGGTGGGTGAAGCTTTCTTT,CASSLRVGEAFF
TRBV25-1,TRBJ1-4,-,TGTGCCAGCAGCAAGACAGCAACTAATGAAAAACTGTTTTTT,CASSKTATNEKLFF
TRBV28,TRBJ2-7,TRBD2,TGTGCCAGCAGTCCACTAGCGGGAGGGCCCTACGAGCAGTACTTC,CASSPLAGGPYEQYF
TRBV14,TRBJ1-1,TRBD1,TGTGCCAGCAGCCCCCCCGGGACAGTGAACACTGAAGCTTTCTTT,CASSPPGTVNTEAFF
TRBV14,TRBJ1-2,TRBD1,TGTGCCAGCAGCCGAGGGACAGATTATGGCTACACCTTC,CASSRGTDYGYTF
TRBV2,TRBJ1-1,TRBD1,TGTGCCAGCTCGCGGATAAGGGCAGGGGGCACTGAAGCTTTCTTT,CASSRIRAGGTEAFF
TRBV19,TRBJ1-1,-,TGTGCCAGTAGTATAATGGCGGGAGAAGCTTTCTTT,CASSIMAGEAFF
TRBV6-1,TRBJ1-4,-,TGTGCCAGCAGTGAAATAGAAGGGGAAAAACTGCTTTTT,CASSEIEGEKLLF
TRBV6-5,TRBJ1-2,-,TGTGCCAGCGGCTCGACAGTTAACTATGGCTACACCTTC,CASGSTVNYGYTF
TRBV18,TRBJ2-7,TRBD2,TGTGCCAGCTCACCCGGGACTAGCGGGAGCGAGCAGTACTTC,CASSPGTSGSEQYF
TRBV7-8,TRBJ2-6,-,TGTGCCAGCAGCTTATGGGGCCGGAGCCTAGACTCTGGGGCCAACGTCCTGACTTTC,CASSLWGRSLDSGANVLTF
TRBV10-3,TRBJ2-3,-,TGTGCCATCAGTGAGTTGCGGGATGCAGATACGCAGTATTTT,CAISELRDADTQYF
TRBV9,TRBJ2-5,TRBD2,TGTGCCAGCAGCGTAGCCCCTGGGAAGCGGGGGGGCCATGAGACCCAGTACTTC,CASSVAPGKRGGHETQYF
TRBV4-1,TRBJ1-1,TRBD1,TGCGCCAGCAGCCAAGATCCGGGGACAGGGGGGGTAAAAGACACTGAAGCTTTCTTT,CASSQDPGTGGVKDTEAFF
TRBV19,TRBJ1-4,-,TGTGCCAGTAGTATGATCCGGGGGACGAATGAAAAACTGTTTTTT,CASSMIRGTNEKLFF
TRBV4-1,TRBJ1-5,-,TGCGCCAGCAGCCAGGTATACCAGGGTTTTCGCAATCAGCCCCAGCATTTT,CASSQVYQGFRNQPQHF
TRBV2,TRBJ2-7,TRBD2,TGTGCCAGCAGGGAGCGGGAGGGATCCTACGAGCAGTACTTC,CASREREGSYEQYF
TRBV6-5,TRBJ2-7,TRBD2,TGTGCCAGCAAGGGACTAGCGGGGAAGAACGAGCAGTACTTC,CASKGLAGKNEQYF
TRBV7-8,TRBJ2-7,TRBD1,TGTGCCAGCAGCTTAAGACAGGGGCCCTACGAGCAGTACTTC,CASSLRQGPYEQYF